Listed here is a single TCR beta chain. Several immunoSEQ plates received, in even portions, the genomic DNA of each subset. Using ten immunoSEQ deep assay plates, investigators sequenced unsorted PBMC DNA. The method was immunoSEQ multiplex PCR; TCRdb's version includes in-frame clones alone and lacks a portion of them. The sample lists 450,000 or so clones; about 74% were seen once. The sample belongs to a study of shared clonotypes between healthy human individuals. V trimming: 2 bases; J trimming: 3 bases; junction bases outside the gene matches: 7. Germline V CDR1 and CDR2: SGHNT, YYREEE (reference sequence). CDR3 length equals 15 residues.

Sequences were obtained from PBMCs. This receptor was obtained from a woman between 40 and 55 years old in good health. Some clones in this sample may be carry-over from other donors' samples. The chain combines TRBV5-4 with TRBJ2-7; 8 bases match TRBD1. The CDR3 sequence is CASSLSTGGSYEQYF. The CDR3 bases are TGTGCCAGCAGCTTATCTACAGGGGGAAGCTACGAGCAGTACTTC.